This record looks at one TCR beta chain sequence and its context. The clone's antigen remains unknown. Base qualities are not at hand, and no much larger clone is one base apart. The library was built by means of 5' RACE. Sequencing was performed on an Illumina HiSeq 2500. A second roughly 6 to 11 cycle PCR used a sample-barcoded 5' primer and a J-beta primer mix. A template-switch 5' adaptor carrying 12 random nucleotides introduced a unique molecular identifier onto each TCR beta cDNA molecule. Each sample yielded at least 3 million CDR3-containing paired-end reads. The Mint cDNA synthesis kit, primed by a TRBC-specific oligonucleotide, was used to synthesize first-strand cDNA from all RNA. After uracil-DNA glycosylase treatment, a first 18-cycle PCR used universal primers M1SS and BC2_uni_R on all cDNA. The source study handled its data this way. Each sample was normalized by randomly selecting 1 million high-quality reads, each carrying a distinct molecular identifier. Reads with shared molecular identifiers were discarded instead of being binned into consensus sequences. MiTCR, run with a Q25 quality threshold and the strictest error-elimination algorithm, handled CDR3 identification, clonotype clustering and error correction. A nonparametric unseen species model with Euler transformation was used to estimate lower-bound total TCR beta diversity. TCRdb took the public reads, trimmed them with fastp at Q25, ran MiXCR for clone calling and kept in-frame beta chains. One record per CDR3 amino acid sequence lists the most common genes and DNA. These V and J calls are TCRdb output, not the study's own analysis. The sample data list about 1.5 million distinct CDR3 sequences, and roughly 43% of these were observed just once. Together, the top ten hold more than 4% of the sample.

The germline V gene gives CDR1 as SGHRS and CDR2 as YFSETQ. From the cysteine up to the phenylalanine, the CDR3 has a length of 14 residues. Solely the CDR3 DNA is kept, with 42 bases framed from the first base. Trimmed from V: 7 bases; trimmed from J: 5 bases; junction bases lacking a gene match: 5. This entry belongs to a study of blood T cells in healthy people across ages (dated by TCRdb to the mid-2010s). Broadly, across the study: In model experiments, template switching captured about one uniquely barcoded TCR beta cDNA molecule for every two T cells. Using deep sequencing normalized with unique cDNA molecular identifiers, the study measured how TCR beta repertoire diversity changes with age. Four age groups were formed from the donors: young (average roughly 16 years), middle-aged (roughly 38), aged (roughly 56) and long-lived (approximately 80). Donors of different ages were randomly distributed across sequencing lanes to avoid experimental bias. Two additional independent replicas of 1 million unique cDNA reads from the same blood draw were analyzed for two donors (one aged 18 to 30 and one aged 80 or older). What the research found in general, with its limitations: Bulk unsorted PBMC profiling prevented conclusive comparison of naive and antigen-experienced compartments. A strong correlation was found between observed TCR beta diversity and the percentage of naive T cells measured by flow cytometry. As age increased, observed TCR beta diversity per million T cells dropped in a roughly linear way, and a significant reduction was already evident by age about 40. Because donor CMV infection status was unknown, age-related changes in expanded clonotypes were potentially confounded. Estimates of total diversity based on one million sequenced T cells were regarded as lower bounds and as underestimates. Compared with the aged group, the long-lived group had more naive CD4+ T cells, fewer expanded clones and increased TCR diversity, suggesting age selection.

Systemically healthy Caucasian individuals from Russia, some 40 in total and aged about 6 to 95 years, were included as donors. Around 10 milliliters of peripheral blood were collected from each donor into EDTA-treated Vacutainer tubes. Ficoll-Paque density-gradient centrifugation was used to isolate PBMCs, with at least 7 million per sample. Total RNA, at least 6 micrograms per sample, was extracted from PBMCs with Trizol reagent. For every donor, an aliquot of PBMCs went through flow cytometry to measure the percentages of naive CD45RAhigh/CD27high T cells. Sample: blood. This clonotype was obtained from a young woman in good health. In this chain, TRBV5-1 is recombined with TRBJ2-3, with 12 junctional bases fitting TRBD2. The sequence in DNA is TGCGCCAGCGGACTAGCGGGGTATAGAGATACGCAGTATTTT. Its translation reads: CASGLAGYRDTQYF.